A single sample gave rise to the 30 T cell receptor beta chains below, sequenced in a study of control samples from healthy donors and cancer patients. Measured with immunoSEQ multiplex PCR; TCRdb has only the in-frame clones, and not every one. The profile covers around 130,000 clones, with about 90% appearing a single time and 40% taken by the ten largest. The material sequenced was blood. Receptors were obtained from a man aged 45-65 years in good health.

The V call is TRBV3-1 (or the pseudogene TRBV3-2), the J call TRBJ1-3, with 10 bases lining up with TRBD1. The CDR3 is 14 residues long. CDR1 and CDR2 (germline): LGHDT, YNNKEL (reference sequence). V lost 6 bases, J lost 4 bases, and 3 bases stayed unmatched. The CDR3 protein is CASSRTGGGNTIYF. CDR3 nucleotide sequence: TGTGCCAGCAGTCGGACAGGGGGAGGAAACACCATATATTTT.

The chain combines TRBV10-3 with TRBJ2-3, with TRBD1 matching over 7 bases. V gave up 3 bases and J gave up 1 base; unmatched junction bases: 10. This CDR3 spans 17 amino acids. Germline assignment: CDR1 ENHRY and CDR2 SYGVKD. The DNA for the CDR3 is TGTGCCATCAGTGACCTAGTCTTAGGGACAGGCACAGATACGCAGTATTTT. This translates into CAISDLVLGTGTDTQYF.

V and J are TRBV5-4 and TRBJ2-7; no reliable D call. CDR1 and CDR2 (germline): SGHNT, YYREEE (reference sequence). This CDR3 contains 14 residues. V lost 1 base and J lost 6, with 14 bases in between. As DNA, the CDR3 is TGTGCCAGCAGCTTGACAAGCAATCCCCCCGAGCAGTACTTC. Translating it yields CASSLTSNPPEQYF.

The CDR3 reads CASSPGRDGYTF. The CDR3 coding sequence is TGTGCCAGCTCACCAGGGAGGGATGGCTACACCTTC. The chain recombines TRBV18 with TRBJ1-2; D call uncertain. V was trimmed by 2 bases and J by 6 bases, leaving 7 bases between them. The CDR3 loop spans 12 amino acids. Germline V gene data show CDR1 as KGHSH and CDR2 as LQKENI.

This clone occurred once. J is TRBJ2-1 and V is TRBV6-5; the match to TRBD1 covers 8 bases. There are 14 residues in the CDR3. CDR1 and CDR2 from the germline V gene are MNHEY and SVGAGI. Losses at the gene ends were 4 bases for V and 6 bases for J; bases not matched to a gene: 5. The CDR3 coding sequence is TGTGCCAGCAGTTTGAAAGGGACAGGCAATGAGCAGTTCTTC. It is translated as CASSLKGTGNEQFF.

A few counts support this clone. The chain joins TRBV4-2 to TRBJ1-1; D gene unclear. Germline lookup yields CDR1 LGHNA and CDR2 YNFKEQ. There are 14 residues in the CDR3. Trimming removed 4 bases at V and 0 bases at J, with 9 bases between. The CDR3 loop is CASSPGYLNTEAFF. In nucleotides, the CDR3 is TGTGCCAGCAGCCCGGGATATCTGAACACTGAAGCTTTCTTT.

The J gene is TRBJ1-2, the V gene TRBV4-1; D not certain. CDR3 length equals 13 residues. Per germline, CDR1 MGHRA and CDR2 YSYEKL. V lost 0 bases and J 2 bases, leaving 4 bases between the germline ends. CDR3 protein: CASSQDRNYGYTF. DNA for the CDR3: TGCGCCAGCAGCCAAGACAGGAACTATGGCTACACCTTC.

The chain carries TRBV9 and TRBJ1-1; D gene ambiguous. The germline V gene has CDR1 SGDLS and CDR2 YYNGEE. The CDR3 has 15 residues. Deletions cut 0 bases from V and 3 bases from J, with 12 bases between. The chain's CDR3 is CASSVDYYAHTEAFF. CDR3 DNA sequence: TGTGCCAGCAGCGTAGATTACTATGCACACACTGAAGCTTTCTTT.

The V and J genes are TRBV5-1 and TRBJ2-1; TRBD2 might be the D (6 bases). Trimming cost V 1 base and J 8 bases, with 10 bases left between them. The CDR3 consists of 13 residues. Germline V gene data show CDR1 as SGHRS and CDR2 as YFSETQ. The CDR3 DNA reads TGCGCCAGCAGCTTGCTCGGGGGATATGAGCAGTTCTTC. Translation gives CASSLLGGYEQFF. The whole variable domain, remainder taken from reference TRBV5-1 and TRBJ2-1, is KAGVTQTPRYLIKTRGQQVTLSCSPISGHRSVSWYQQTPGQGLQFLFEYFSETQRNKGNFPGRFSGRQFSNSRSEMNVSTLELGDSALYLCASSLLGGYEQFFGPGTRLTVL.

The chain couples TRBV19 to TRBJ1-2; 9 bases are a match to TRBD1. V was pared by 2 bases and J by 2 bases, with 3 bases of the junction left unmatched. There are 15 residues in the CDR3. Germline CDR1 reads LNHDA; CDR2 reads SQIVND (reference sequence). The CDR3 DNA sequence: TGTGCCAGTAGTATAACCGGGACAGGGAACTATGGCTACACCTTC. It yields the protein CASSITGTGNYGYTF.

The V call is TRBV7-8, the J call TRBJ1-4, with 10 bases identical to TRBD1. The V gene end was trimmed by 1 base and the J gene end by 0 bases; junction bases not matched to a gene: 8. Germline loops: CDR1 SGHVS, CDR2 FQNEAQ. There are 19 residues in the CDR3. The CDR3 DNA reads as TGTGCCAGCAGCTTAGTCGGGACAGGGGCCCTTCCAACTAATGAAAAACTGTTTTTT. Residues: CASSLVGTGALPTNEKLFF.

The chain couples TRBV29-1 to TRBJ2-3; D is undetermined. The germline V gene has CDR1 SQVTM and CDR2 ANQGSEA. Trimming stripped 4 bases from V and 2 bases from J, with 13 bases between. This CDR3 region has 14 residues. This CDR3 is CSVGGRSDTDTQYF. The CDR3 region has the DNA TGCAGCGTTGGGGGAAGGTCGGACACAGATACGCAGTATTTT.

This clone was detected only a few times. The chain couples TRBV21-1 to TRBJ1-4. TRBV21-1 is noted as a pseudogene. This CDR3 has 17 residues. The DNA of the CDR3 is TGTGCCAGCAGCAAAGTCCCACGAGAGGGGGGAGGTGAAAAACTGTTTTTT. It yields the protein CASSKVPREGGGEKLFF.

V usage is TRBV27 and J usage is TRBJ1-2; 8 bases agree with TRBD1. Germline V lookup: CDR1 MNHEY, CDR2 SMNVEV (reference sequence). The CDR3 covers 13 residues. The junction had 1 base not matched to a gene; V was cut back by 3 bases and J by 4 bases. The DNA for the CDR3 is TGTGCCAGCAGTTTTGGACAGGGCTATGGCTACACCTTC. Protein: CASSFGQGYGYTF.

This chain uses TRBV27 with TRBJ1-2; 8 bases line up with TRBD1. The CDR3 is 13 residues long. In germline, CDR1 is MNHEY, CDR2 SMNVEV (reference sequence). After removal of 3 bases from V and 8 bases from J, the junction contained 5 bases not matched to a gene. The CDR3 coding sequence is TGTGCCAGCAGTTTTAACAGGGGGGCGGGCTACACCTTC. This sequence encodes CASSFNRGAGYTF.

V usage is TRBV9 and J usage is TRBJ2-1, with D possibly being TRBD1 or TRBD2 (5 bases each). Germline V gene sequence: CDR1 SGDLS, CDR2 YYNGEE. CDR3 length: 16 residues. V was pared by 0 bases and J by 0 bases, with 10 bases between. The CDR3 nucleotides read TGTGCCAGCAGCGTAGACCCAGGGAGCTCCTACAATGAGCAGTTCTTC. Residues: CASSVDPGSSYNEQFF.

The CDR3 here is CASSPPIDMNTEAFF. CDR3 nucleotide sequence: TGTGCCAGCAGCCCCCCGATAGATATGAACACTGAAGCTTTCTTT. The J gene is TRBJ1-1, the V gene TRBV11-2; no clear D. V lost 5 bases and J lost 0, with 13 bases in between. The CDR3 length is 15 residues. Per the germline V gene, CDR1 is SGHAT and CDR2 is FQNNGV.

This chain uses TRBV27 with TRBJ1-2; possibly TRBD1 for D (5 bases). Germline CDR1 is MNHEY and CDR2 is SMNVEV (reference sequence). The length of the CDR3 is 15 residues. V dropped 3 bases and J dropped 0 bases, with 11 bases sitting between them. The CDR3 here is CASSLGTGANYGYTF. The CDR3 DNA sequence: TGTGCCAGCAGTTTGGGGACGGGGGCTAACTATGGCTACACCTTC.

V and J are TRBV4-3 and TRBJ1-2; TRBD1 matches at 8 bases. Germline V lookup: CDR1 LGHNA, CDR2 YSLEER. The CDR3 consists of 15 residues. V dropped 1 base and J dropped 4; count of bases not matched to a gene: 5. CDR3 sequence (DNA): TGCGCCAGCAGCCAAGGCAGGGGGCTAATCTATGGCTACACCTTC. Translating gives CASSQGRGLIYGYTF.

The chain employs TRBV7-2 and TRBJ1-2; 7 bases fit TRBD1. The germline V gene has CDR1 SGHTA and CDR2 FQGNSA. The CDR3 length is 13 residues. Unmatched junction bases numbered 9, after V lost 6 bases and J lost 8 bases. The CDR3 nucleotides are TGTGCCAGCAGTTTCTCACAGGGGAGGGGCTACACCTTC. Translation: CASSFSQGRGYTF.

This clone was counted once. The V call is TRBV30, the J call TRBJ1-1, with D hard to call. CDR1 GTSNPN and CDR2 SVGIG come from the germline V gene (reference sequence). The V gene lost 8 bases and the J gene lost 5 bases, with 12 bases spanning the gap. The CDR3 covers 11 residues. The CDR3 nucleotides read TGTGCCACCCAACGGGGTACTGAAGCTTTCTTT. The encoded protein is CATQRGTEAFF. Supplemented by reference TRBV30 and TRBJ1-1, the full variable domain reads SQTIHQWPATLVQPVGSPLSLECTVEGTSNPNLYWYRQAAGRGLQLLFYSVGIGQISSEVPQNLSASRPQDRQFILSSKKLLLSDSGFYLCATQRGTEAFFGQGTRLTVV.

This clone was counted a single time. In DNA form, the CDR3 reads TGTGCCACCCTCACTCTGGGGTCTAACTATGGCTACACCTTC. Translating it yields CATLTLGSNYGYTF. The chain couples TRBV10-3 to TRBJ1-2; D gene ambiguous. This CDR3 comprises 14 residues. CDR1 ENHRY and CDR2 SYGVKD come from the germline V gene. V lost 10 bases and J lost 0, with 15 bases in between.

The chain employs TRBV9 and TRBJ2-1, with 11 bases that match TRBD2. This CDR3 comprises 14 residues. J was trimmed by 7 bases and V by 4 bases; bases with no gene match: 4. CDR1 is SGDLS, CDR2 YYNGEE, per germline. The CDR3 nucleotides are TGTGCCAGCAGCTTATCTAGCGGGGGGAATGAGCAGTTCTTC. Translated: CASSLSSGGNEQFF.

The chain recombines TRBV7-2 with TRBJ2-1; 8 nucleotides agree with TRBD1. The CDR3 sequence is 14 residues long. Per germline, CDR1 SGHTA and CDR2 FQGNSA. Trimming cost V 1 base and J 7 bases; bases outside gene matches: 3. The CDR3 loop is CASSLVRGRNEQFF. For the CDR3, the DNA is TGTGCCAGCAGCTTAGTCAGGGGGCGGAATGAGCAGTTCTTC. The entire variable domain, with the rest obtained from reference TRBV7-2 and TRBJ2-1, is as follows: GAGVSQSPSNKVTEKGKDVELRCDPISGHTALYWYRQSLGQGLEFLIYFQGNSAPDKSGLPSDRFSAERTGGSVSTLTIQRTQQEDSAVYLCASSLVRGRNEQFFGPGTRLTVL.

The V and J genes are TRBV30 and TRBJ1-3, with 7 positions matching TRBD1. Germline CDR1 reads GTSNPN; CDR2 reads SVGIG (reference sequence). This CDR3 comprises 17 residues. V lost 0 bases and J lost 0; bases outside the gene matches: 8. CDR3 coding DNA: TGTGCCTGGAGTGTACACAGGGGAGGGTACTCTGGAAACACCATATATTTT. Translated: CAWSVHRGGYSGNTIYF.

The CDR3 DNA follows: TGTGCCAGCAGTGATCTACGGGATCAGCCCCAGCATTTT. Translating it yields CASSDLRDQPQHF. The chain combines TRBV2 with TRBJ1-5; D uncertain. V was shortened by 3 bases and J by 5 bases, with 8 bases between the two germline ends. Germline CDR1 SNHLY, CDR2 FYNNEI. The CDR3 spans 13 residues.

The chain links TRBV29-1 to TRBJ2-7; 7 bases match TRBD2. With 5 bases clipped from V and 2 bases from J, the junction kept 6 bases outside the gene matches. The germline CDR1 and CDR2 sequences are SQVTM and ANQGSEA. The CDR3 contains 13 residues. The CDR3 protein is CSVKGGMAYEQYF. The DNA of the CDR3 is TGCAGCGTTAAGGGAGGGATGGCCTACGAGCAGTACTTC.

V is TRBV19 and J is TRBJ1-2, with 7 bases that match TRBD1. Trimming removed 8 bases from V and 7 bases from J; junction bases left unmatched: 13. The CDR3 runs 14 residues. CDR1 is LNHDA and CDR2 is SQIVND in the germline V gene (reference sequence). The CDR3, as DNA: TGTGCCAGTGACCAACTACAGGGGTCGGGTGGCTACACCTTC. Encoded protein: CASDQLQGSGGYTF.

This chain links TRBV19 with TRBJ1-2, with a weak D call TRBD1 (5 bases). Germline CDR1 is LNHDA and CDR2 is SQIVND (reference sequence). CDR3 length equals 14 residues. With 6 bases removed from V and 5 bases from J, the gap between germline ends came to 16 bases. The CDR3 DNA reads as TGTGCCAGTAGACCGATTGAGGGGTATTATGGCTACACCTTC. Translating gives CASRPIEGYYGYTF.

This rearrangement joins TRBV5-5 to TRBJ1-1, with TRBD1 identical over 7 bases. V was pared by 0 bases and J by 5 bases, with 7 bases of the junction left unmatched. Germline CDR1 SGHKS, CDR2 YYEKEE (reference sequence). CDR3 size: 15 residues. The CDR3 sequence: CASSLAQGVGTEAFF. CDR3 nucleotides: TGTGCCAGCAGCTTGGCCCAGGGGGTGGGGACTGAAGCTTTCTTT.